This T cell receptor beta chain appears in the sequencing data of a study of cytomegalovirus exposure and HLA in healthy donors. Trimming pared 0 bases from V and 10 bases from J, leaving 9 bases between. The CDR3 has 12 amino acids. Germline V gives CDR1 MNHEY, CDR2 SVGAGI. This clone was detected only a few times. The target antigen is unknown. Points from the study as a whole: The majority of TCR sequences were rare, yet some public TCRs appeared in many donors. Common viral pathogens were later found to be apparently linked to several of the most significant clusters.

PCR involved 60 Vbeta and 13 Jbeta primers. Here immunoSEQ multiplex PCR was the method, and the copy in TCRdb shows in-frame clones only, minus some. The top ten clones hold over 1% of a sample with approximately 100,000 clones, roughly 76% of them seen once. The receptor was isolated from a female donor in good health and CMV-seronegative. This chain connects TRBV6-5 to TRBJ1-1; D is possibly TRBD1 (5 bases). The specimen sequenced was PBMCs. CDR3 coding DNA: TGTGCCAGCAGTTACTCGGGGGGGATAGCTTTCTTT. Amino acids: CASSYSGGIAFF.